One and the same sample provided the 31 T cell receptor beta chains below, sequenced in a study of T cells in Graves' hyperthyroidism and ophthalmopathy. Amplification targeted TCR beta CDR3 regions from RNA transcripts. The primer set for the first-round RT-PCR of the TCR CDR3 was HTBI. TCRdb ran MiXCR on the multiplex PCR reads and lists one entry per CDR3 protein. The table includes 350,000 or so distinct CDR3 sequences, approximately 17% detected once. Sequenced sample: blood. These receptors were taken from a woman in her thirties with Graves' hyperthyroidism that later progressed to Graves' ophthalmopathy.

The rearrangement uses TRBV11-2 and TRBJ1-2; possible D gene TRBD1, 5 bases. V was trimmed by 5 bases and J by 6 bases, leaving 16 bases between them. The CDR3 loop spans 14 amino acids. Germline V gene sequence: CDR1 SGHAT, CDR2 FQNNGV. The chain's CDR3 is CASSPGAGPHGYTF. The CDR3 DNA is TGTGCCAGCAGCCCCGGGGCAGGGCCCCATGGCTACACCTTC.

This clonotype showed up many times. The V gene is TRBV6-2 or TRBV6-3, the J gene TRBJ2-7; D might be TRBD2 (6 bases). Germline V gene data show CDR1 as MNHEY and CDR2 as SVGEGT. The CDR3 covers 13 residues. The V end was cut by 5 bases, the J end by 3 bases, with 11 bases between. The chain's CDR3 is CASSPGTYYEQYF. CDR3 sequence (DNA): TGTGCCAGCAGTCCCGGGACTTACTACGAGCAGTACTTC.

This clonotype was seen at least ten times. The chain links TRBV2 to TRBJ1-1; 7 bases are a match to TRBD1. Germline CDR1 and CDR2: SNHLY and FYNNEI. The J segment lost 2 bases and the V segment lost 6 bases, leaving 12 bases of the junction unmatched. The length of the CDR3 is 16 residues. The CDR3 DNA follows: TGTGCCAGCAGGGACCCGGGACAGCCTCATAACACTGAAGCTTTCTTT. This gives the protein CASRDPGQPHNTEAFF.

This clonotype has a count of ten or more. DNA for the CDR3: TGTGCCAGCAGTTTAGAGCGGGGGGGGTGGGTTGATACGCAGTATTTT. Protein sequence: CASSLERGGWVDTQYF. V is TRBV27 and J is TRBJ2-3, with 10 nucleotides matching TRBD2. Per the germline V gene, CDR1 is MNHEY and CDR2 is SMNVEV (reference sequence). V was clipped by 2 bases and J by 6 bases; unmatched bases: 8. The CDR3 spans 16 residues.

The chain joins TRBV19 to TRBJ2-1; D gene uncertain. The germline V gene encodes CDR1 LNHDA and CDR2 SQIVND (reference sequence). V lost 4 bases and J 6 bases, leaving 10 bases between the germline ends. CDR3 length: 13 amino acids. CDR3 nucleotide sequence: TGTGCCAGTAGTAGCGGTTTAGCCAATGAGCAGTTCTTC. Translation gives CASSSGLANEQFF.

The genes are TRBV27 and TRBJ2-7; perhaps TRBD2 as D (6 bases). V shed 6 bases and J shed 2 bases, with 14 bases lying between them. This CDR3 comprises 14 residues. From germline, CDR1 is MNHEY and CDR2 SMNVEV (reference sequence). The CDR3 reads CASRPYGGTYEQYF. The CDR3, as DNA: TGTGCCAGCAGGCCATACGGGGGTACCTACGAGCAGTACTTC.

This chain links TRBV5-1 with TRBJ1-5; D not certain. Per germline, CDR1 SGHRS and CDR2 YFSETQ. The CDR3 totals 15 residues. The V and J ends lost 0 bases and 6 bases respectively, with 13 bases between them. The DNA of the CDR3 is TGCGCCAGCAGCTTGGAGGGTCTAAAAAGTCAGCCCCAGCATTTT. It encodes CASSLEGLKSQPQHF.

This clonotype was counted ten times or more. This rearrangement joins TRBV2 to TRBJ1-4; D ambiguous. The ends were cut back, 6 bases at V and 0 bases at J, with 11 bases in the middle. The CDR3 is made up of 15 amino acids. Germline CDR1 reads SNHLY; CDR2 reads FYNNEI. CDR3 in DNA: TGTGCCAGCAGCCCGAGGTCGTCAACTAATGAAAAACTGTTTTTT. Residues: CASSPRSSTNEKLFF.

This clonotype was counted ten times or more. The chain links TRBV5-6 to TRBJ2-5; 10 bases match TRBD1. CDR3 size: 16 residues. Trimming cost V 4 bases and J 0 bases; bases outside gene matches: 6. Germline CDR1 SGHDT, CDR2 YYEEEE. The DNA of the CDR3 is TGTGCCAGCAGCGGACAGGGGGAAAAGTACCAAGAGACCCAGTACTTC. This translates into CASSGQGEKYQETQYF.

This clonotype appeared a few times. The V and J genes are TRBV5-1 and TRBJ2-3; the D gene is possibly TRBD2 (5 bases). Trimming cost V 3 bases and J 3 bases, with 20 bases left between them. Germline CDR1 and CDR2: SGHRS and YFSETQ. The length of the CDR3 is 17 residues. For the CDR3, the DNA is TGCGCCAGCAGCTCGTCCCGAGGGCGGGTTCTGACAGATACGCAGTATTTT. It encodes CASSSSRGRVLTDTQYF.

This clonotype has at least ten counts. V gene TRBV25-1 combines with J gene TRBJ2-7, with 8 bases matching TRBD1. Germline lookup yields CDR1 MGHDK and CDR2 SYGVNS. The CDR3 spans 15 residues. The ends lost 8 bases at V and 3 bases at J; junction bases unmatched: 12. The CDR3 sequence: CASVNNTGGSYEQYF. The CDR3 bases are TGTGCCAGCGTGAATAATACAGGGGGGAGCTACGAGCAGTACTTC.

The chain carries TRBV30 and TRBJ1-2; perhaps TRBD1 as D (5 bases). Per germline, CDR1 GTSNPN and CDR2 SVGIG (reference sequence). V gave up 0 bases and J gave up 4 bases, with 12 bases separating them. The CDR3 extends over 14 amino acids. The CDR3 here is CAWSVPQGTYGYTF. The CDR3 DNA is TGTGCCTGGAGTGTACCTCAGGGTACCTATGGCTACACCTTC.

This clonotype occurred a few times. The chain employs TRBV7-3 and TRBJ2-1; possible D gene TRBD1, 6 bases. The length of the CDR3 is 19 residues. With 5 bases removed from V and 1 base from J, the gap between germline ends came to 24 bases. Germline V gene sequence: CDR1 SGHTA, CDR2 FQGTGA. CDR3 bases: TGTGCCAGCAGCGAGGACAGAGGGGTAGCTAGTAATTCCTACAATGAGCAGTTCTTC. This encodes CASSEDRGVASNSYNEQFF.

This clonotype has ten or more counts. The chain carries TRBV24-1 and TRBJ2-5, with 11 bases matching TRBD2. The CDR3 is 15 residues long. Germline loops: CDR1 KGHDR, CDR2 SFDVKD. Trimming removed 3 bases from V and 5 bases from J; junction bases left unmatched: 4. This chain's CDR3 is CATSDMTSGKETQYF. The CDR3 bases are TGTGCCACCAGTGATATGACTAGCGGGAAGGAGACCCAGTACTTC.

The rearrangement joins TRBV2 to TRBJ2-1; 10 nucleotides line up with TRBD1. Germline V gene data show CDR1 as SNHLY and CDR2 as FYNNEI. This CDR3 is built from 14 residues. After removal of 4 bases from V and 7 bases from J, the junction contained 4 bases not matched to a gene. The CDR3 loop is CASSGQGARNEQFF. CDR3 coding DNA: TGTGCCAGCAGTGGACAGGGGGCGCGTAATGAGCAGTTCTTC.

The chain is built from TRBV3-1 and TRBJ2-5; 7 nucleotides line up with TRBD1. The CDR3 is 15 amino acids. Per the germline V gene, CDR1 is LGHDT and CDR2 is YNNKEL (reference sequence). Germline trimming cut 5 bases from V and 5 bases from J; bases unmatched to any gene: 11. CDR3: CASSSRDSNSETQYF. The DNA for the CDR3 is TGTGCCAGCAGCTCCCGGGACAGTAACTCGGAGACCCAGTACTTC.

CDR3 DNA sequence: TGCAGTGCTATGGAGGGGATGAAGACCCAGTACTTC. It translates to CSAMEGMKTQYF. The chain has TRBV20-1 and TRBJ2-5, with TRBD2 as a possible D gene (6 bases). The V end lost 4 bases, the J end lost 6 bases, and 12 bases lay between the germline ends. Germline CDR1 and CDR2: DFQATT and SNEGSKA (reference sequence). The CDR3 is 12 amino acids.

There are many counts of this clonotype. This chain uses TRBV6-6 with TRBJ2-2; D is undetermined. Per germline, CDR1 MNHNY and CDR2 SVGAGI (reference sequence). The CDR3 spans 13 residues. The V end lost 2 bases, the J end lost 3 bases, and 4 bases lay between the germline ends. The CDR3 DNA sequence: TGTGCCAGCAGTTACCCTTACACCGGGGAGCTGTTTTTT. Residues: CASSYPYTGELFF.

The rearrangement joins TRBV6-7 to TRBJ2-1; 8 bases are a match to TRBD2. TRBV6-7 carries the ORF label, with uncertain function. With V trimmed by 6 bases and J by 2 bases, 9 bases remained unmatched. The CDR3 contains 16 residues. The CDR3 DNA reads TGTGCCAGCAGCCCAAAGCGGGAGCGCCCCTACAATGAGCAGTTCTTC. Its protein is CASSPKRERPYNEQFF.

Details on this clonotype: A read error is possible here, since a much larger clone lies one base away. V and J are TRBV27 and TRBJ1-1; no firm D call. The CDR3 is made up of 14 amino acids. Germline loops: CDR1 MNHEY, CDR2 SMNVEV (reference sequence). CDR3 sequence (DNA): TGTGCCAGCAGTTTAATAGGAGGAGGCGGTGAAGTTTTCTTT. It codes for CASSLIGGGGEVFF.

The chain combines TRBV6-1 with TRBJ1-5; 8 bases are shared with TRBD1. The J segment lost 6 bases and the V segment lost 6 bases, leaving 7 bases of the junction unmatched. The CDR3 is made up of 14 amino acids. Germline V lookup: CDR1 MNHNS, CDR2 SASEGT. The DNA for the CDR3 is TGTGCCAGCAGCACTACTACAGGGGGTCAGCCCCAGCATTTT. Its protein product is CASSTTTGGQPQHF.

V gene TRBV5-1 combines with J gene TRBJ1-1; D not resolved. The CDR3 covers 14 residues. The germline V gene has CDR1 SGHRS and CDR2 YFSETQ. The V end lost 2 bases, the J end lost 9 bases, and 17 bases lay between the germline ends. The CDR3, as DNA: TGCGCCAGCAGCTTAACAGAGGCATCCCCCAAAGCTTTCTTT. This gives the protein CASSLTEASPKAFF.

This clonotype showed up just a few times. The chain couples TRBV7-9 to TRBJ2-2, with a weak D call TRBD1 (6 bases). Germline-derived CDR1 and CDR2 are SEHNR and FQNEAQ (reference sequence). The V gene lost 7 bases and the J gene lost 4 bases, with 16 bases spanning the gap. The CDR3 spans 15 residues. This CDR3 is CASIEQGRSTGELFF. DNA for the CDR3: TGTGCCAGCATCGAACAGGGTCGATCCACCGGGGAGCTGTTTTTT.

This clonotype was found many times. The chain recombines TRBV7-2 with TRBJ1-6, with a possible D match to TRBD1 (5 bases). CDR1 is SGHTA, CDR2 FQGNSA, per germline. V lost 0 bases, J lost 10 bases, and 7 bases lay in between. The CDR3 contains 13 residues. The CDR3 loop reads CASSLADTSPLHF. In nucleotides, the CDR3 is TGTGCCAGCAGCTTAGCGGACACCTCACCCCTCCACTTT.

A few counts support this clonotype. With a much larger clone just one base away, this may be a read error. The chain links TRBV2 to TRBJ1-1; no clear D. Germline V gene sequence: CDR1 SNHLY, CDR2 FYNNEI. The CDR3 covers 12 residues. In nucleotides, the CDR3 is TGTGCCAGCAGGCCCGGTGGATGGGAAGCTCTCTTT. It encodes CASRPGGWEALF.

The sample holds a few counts of this clonotype. This chain connects TRBV6-1 to TRBJ2-7; D unclear. The CDR3 is made up of 13 amino acids. Germline V gene sequence: CDR1 MNHNS, CDR2 SASEGT. Trimming left V 4 bases short and J 3 bases short, with 10 bases between. The CDR3 coding sequence is TGTGCCAGCAGTGCCTATAGTAACTACGAGCAGTACTTC. Its translation is CASSAYSNYEQYF.

This clonotype was counted ten times or more. This chain uses TRBV19 with TRBJ2-7; no definite D call. The germline CDR1 and CDR2 sequences are LNHDA and SQIVND (reference sequence). The length of the CDR3 is 15 residues. Trimming left V 3 bases short and J 1 base short, with 13 bases between. In nucleotides, the CDR3 is TGTGCCAGTAGTATGTTCGGAGCTGGGTCCTACGAGCAGTACTTC. This codes for CASSMFGAGSYEQYF.

A few counts support this clonotype. The rearrangement links TRBV13 to TRBJ1-2; no reliable D call. Germline V gene data show CDR1 as PRHDT and CDR2 as FYEKMQ (reference sequence). V was shortened by 0 bases and J by 0 bases, with 8 bases between the two germline ends. The CDR3 contains 15 residues. CDR3 DNA: TGTGCCAGCAGCTTAGGACAGAACCCTAACTATGGCTACACCTTC. Its translation: CASSLGQNPNYGYTF.

The V call is TRBV5-1, the J call TRBJ2-5; D could derive from TRBD1 or TRBD2 (5 bases each). Germline CDR1 and CDR2: SGHRS and YFSETQ. V dropped 0 bases and J dropped 5 bases, with 14 bases sitting between them. The CDR3 is 15 residues long. The CDR3 DNA sequence: TGCGCCAGCAGCTTGGCGGGGCGGGTCGGGGAGACCCAGTACTTC. Its protein product is CASSLAGRVGETQYF.

This clonotype was found a few times. The V and J genes are TRBV24-1 and TRBJ1-6; no definite D call. Deletions cut 3 bases from V and 7 bases from J, with 3 bases between. From germline, CDR1 is KGHDR and CDR2 SFDVKD. The CDR3 has 12 amino acids. The CDR3 DNA sequence: TGTGCCACCAGTGATAGGAATTCACCCCTCCACTTT. Protein: CATSDRNSPLHF.

This clonotype came up many times. The V gene is TRBV2, the J gene TRBJ2-5, with D possibly TRBD1 on 5 matching bases. V dropped 0 bases and J dropped 5 bases, with 13 bases sitting between them. Germline V gene sequence: CDR1 SNHLY, CDR2 FYNNEI. This CDR3 region has 15 residues. CDR3 sequence reads: CASSEAIREVETQYF. The CDR3 region has the DNA TGTGCCAGCAGTGAAGCCATCAGGGAAGTGGAGACCCAGTACTTC. The entire variable domain, with the rest obtained from reference TRBV2 and TRBJ2-5, is as follows: EPEVTQTPSHQVTQMGQEVILRCVPISNHLYFYWYRQILGQKVEFLVSFYNNEISEKSEIFDDQFSVERPDGSNFTLKIRSTKLEDSAMYFCASSEAIREVETQYFGPGTRLLVL.